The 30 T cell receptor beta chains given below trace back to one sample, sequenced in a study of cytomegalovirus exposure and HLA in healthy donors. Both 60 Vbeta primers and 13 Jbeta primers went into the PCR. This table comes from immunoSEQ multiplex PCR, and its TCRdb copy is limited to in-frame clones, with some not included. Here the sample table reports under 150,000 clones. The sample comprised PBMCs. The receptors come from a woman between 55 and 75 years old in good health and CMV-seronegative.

This chain's CDR3 is CATKTDQDEQYF. CDR3 DNA sequence: TGTGCCACGAAGACAGATCAGGACGAGCAGTACTTC. The chain couples TRBV10-3 to TRBJ2-7, with D perhaps TRBD1 (5 bases). Trimming removed 10 bases at V and 5 bases at J, with 15 bases between. The CDR3 contains 12 residues. From germline, CDR1 is ENHRY and CDR2 SYGVKD.

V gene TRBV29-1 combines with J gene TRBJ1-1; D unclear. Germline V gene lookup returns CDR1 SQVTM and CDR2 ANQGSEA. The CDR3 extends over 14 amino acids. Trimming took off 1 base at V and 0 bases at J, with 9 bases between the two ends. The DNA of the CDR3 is TGCAGCGTTGAAGGGGAGGGAATGAACACTGAAGCTTTCTTT. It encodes CSVEGEGMNTEAFF.

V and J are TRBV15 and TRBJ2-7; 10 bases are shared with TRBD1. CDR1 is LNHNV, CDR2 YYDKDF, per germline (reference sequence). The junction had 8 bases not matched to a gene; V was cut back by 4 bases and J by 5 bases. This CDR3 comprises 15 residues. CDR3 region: CATSIWTGGSNEQYF. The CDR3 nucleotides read TGTGCCACCAGCATATGGACAGGGGGTTCCAACGAGCAGTACTTC.

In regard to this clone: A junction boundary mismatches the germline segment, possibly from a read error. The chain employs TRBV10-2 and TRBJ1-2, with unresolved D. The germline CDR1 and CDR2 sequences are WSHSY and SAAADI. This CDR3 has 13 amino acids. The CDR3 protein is CANSVGQDYGYTF. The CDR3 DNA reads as TGCGCCAACAGTGTGGGCCAGGACTATGGCTACACCTTC.

For the CDR3, the DNA is TGTGCCAGCAGCCCCGACAGCCCCACTAACACCGGGGAGCTGTTTTTT. Translated: CASSPDSPTNTGELFF. The chain is built from TRBV7-9 and TRBJ2-2, with a possible D match to TRBD1 (5 bases). CDR1 is SEHNR and CDR2 is FQNEAQ in the germline V gene (reference sequence). Trimming cost V 5 bases and J 2 bases, with 15 bases left between them. The CDR3 extends over 16 amino acids.

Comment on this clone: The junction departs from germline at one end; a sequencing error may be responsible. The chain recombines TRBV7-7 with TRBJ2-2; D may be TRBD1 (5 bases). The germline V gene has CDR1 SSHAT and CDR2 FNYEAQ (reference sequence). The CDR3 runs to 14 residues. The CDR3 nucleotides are TGTGCTAGCAGCTTAGACAGATTCGCCGGGGAGCTGTTTTTT. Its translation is CASSLDRFAGELFF.

CDR3 nucleotides: TGTGCCAGCAGTTTCGACAGCCCCGAGCAGTACTTC. Translated, it gives CASSFDSPEQYF. The rearrangement joins TRBV6-6 to TRBJ2-5; D perhaps matches TRBD1 (5 bases). TRBJ2-7 explains the end of the DNA better; the J call may be wrong. This CDR3 has 12 amino acids. In germline, CDR1 is MNHNY, CDR2 SVGAGI (reference sequence).

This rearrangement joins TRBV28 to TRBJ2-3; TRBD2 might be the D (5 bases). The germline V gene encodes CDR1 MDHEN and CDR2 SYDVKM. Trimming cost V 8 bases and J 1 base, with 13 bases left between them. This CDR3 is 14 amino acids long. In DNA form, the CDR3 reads TGTGCCAGCCAGAGTCCCGGGGGCACAGATACGCAGTATTTT. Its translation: CASQSPGGTDTQYF.

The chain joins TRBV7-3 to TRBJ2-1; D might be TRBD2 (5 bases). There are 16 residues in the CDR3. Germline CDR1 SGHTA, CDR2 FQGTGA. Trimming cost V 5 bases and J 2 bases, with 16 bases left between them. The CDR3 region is CASSGWERSTYNEQFF. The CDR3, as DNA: TGTGCCAGCAGCGGATGGGAGCGATCAACCTACAATGAGCAGTTCTTC.

CDR3 protein: CASRRGTSGNTIYF. CDR3 nucleotides: TGTGCCAGCAGAAGGGGGACATCCGGAAACACCATATATTTT. The chain is built from TRBV6-1 and TRBJ1-3, with a possible D match to TRBD1 (6 bases). V gave up 6 bases and J gave up 4 bases, with 13 bases separating them. Germline values: CDR1 MNHNS, CDR2 SASEGT. The CDR3 spans 14 residues.

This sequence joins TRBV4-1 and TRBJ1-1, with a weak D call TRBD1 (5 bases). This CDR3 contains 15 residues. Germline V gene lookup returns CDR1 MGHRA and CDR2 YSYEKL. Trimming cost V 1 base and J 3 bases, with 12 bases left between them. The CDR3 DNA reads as TGCGCCAGCAGCCAAGTTGGGGCCGCCTACACTGAAGCTTTCTTT. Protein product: CASSQVGAAYTEAFF.

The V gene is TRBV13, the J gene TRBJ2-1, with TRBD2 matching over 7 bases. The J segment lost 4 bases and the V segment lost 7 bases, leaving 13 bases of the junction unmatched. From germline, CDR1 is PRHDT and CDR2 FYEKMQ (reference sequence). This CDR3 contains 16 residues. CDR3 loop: CASTLAAYRSYNEQFF. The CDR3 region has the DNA TGTGCCAGCACGCTAGCGGCCTATCGAAGTTACAATGAGCAGTTCTTC.

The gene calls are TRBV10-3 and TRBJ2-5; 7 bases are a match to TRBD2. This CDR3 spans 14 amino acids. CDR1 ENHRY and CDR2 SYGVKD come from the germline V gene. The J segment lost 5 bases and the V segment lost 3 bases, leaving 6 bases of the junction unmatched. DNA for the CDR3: TGTGCCATCAGTGATCGGGGGGAGTTGGAGACCCAGTACTTC. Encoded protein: CAISDRGELETQYF.

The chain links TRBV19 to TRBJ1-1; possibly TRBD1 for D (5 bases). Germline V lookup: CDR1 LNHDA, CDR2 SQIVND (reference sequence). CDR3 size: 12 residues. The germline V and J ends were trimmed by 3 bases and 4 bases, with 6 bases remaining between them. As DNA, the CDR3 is TGTGCCAGTAGTATTCAGGGCACTGAAGCTTTCTTT. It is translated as CASSIQGTEAFF.

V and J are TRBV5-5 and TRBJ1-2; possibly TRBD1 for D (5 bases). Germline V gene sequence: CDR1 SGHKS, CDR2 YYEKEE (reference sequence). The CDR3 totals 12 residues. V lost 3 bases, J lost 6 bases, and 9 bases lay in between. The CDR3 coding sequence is TGTGCCAGCAGCTCGACAGCGCATGGCTACACCTTC. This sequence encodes CASSSTAHGYTF.

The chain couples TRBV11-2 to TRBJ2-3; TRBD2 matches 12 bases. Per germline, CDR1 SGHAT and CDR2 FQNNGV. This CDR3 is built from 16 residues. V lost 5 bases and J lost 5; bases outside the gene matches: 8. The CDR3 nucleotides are TGTGCCAGCAGCCCCATGCTAGCGGGGGGGCTAGATACGCAGTATTTT. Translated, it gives CASSPMLAGGLDTQYF. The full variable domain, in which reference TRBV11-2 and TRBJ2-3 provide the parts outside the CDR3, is EAGVAQSPRYKIIEKRQSVAFWCNPISGHATLYWYQQILGQGPKLLIQFQNNGVVDDSQLPKDRFSAERLKGVDSTLKIQPAKLEDSAVYLCASSPMLAGGLDTQYFGPGTRLTVL.

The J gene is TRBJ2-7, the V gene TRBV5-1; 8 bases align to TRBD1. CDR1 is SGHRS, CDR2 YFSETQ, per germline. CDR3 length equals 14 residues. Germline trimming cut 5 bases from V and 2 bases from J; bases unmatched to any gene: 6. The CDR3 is CASRSGTGAYEQYF. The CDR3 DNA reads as TGCGCCAGCAGGTCCGGGACAGGTGCCTACGAGCAGTACTTC.

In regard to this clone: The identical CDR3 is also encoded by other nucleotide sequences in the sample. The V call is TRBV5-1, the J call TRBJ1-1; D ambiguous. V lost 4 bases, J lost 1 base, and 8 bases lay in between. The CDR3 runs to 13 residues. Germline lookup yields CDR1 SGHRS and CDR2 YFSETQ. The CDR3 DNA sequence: TGCGCCAGCAGCAGTACACAGAACACTGAAGCTTTCTTT. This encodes CASSSTQNTEAFF. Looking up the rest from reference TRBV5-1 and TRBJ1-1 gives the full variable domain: KAGVTQTPRYLIKTRGQQVTLSCSPISGHRSVSWYQQTPGQGLQFLFEYFSETQRNKGNFPGRFSGRQFSNSRSEMNVSTLELGDSALYLCASSSTQNTEAFFGQGTRLTVV.

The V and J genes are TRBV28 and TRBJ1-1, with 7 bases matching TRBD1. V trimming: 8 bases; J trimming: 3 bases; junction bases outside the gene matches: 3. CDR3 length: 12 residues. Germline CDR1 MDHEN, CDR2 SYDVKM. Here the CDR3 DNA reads TGTGCCAGCCCTACAGGGGACACTGAAGCTTTCTTT. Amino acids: CASPTGDTEAFF. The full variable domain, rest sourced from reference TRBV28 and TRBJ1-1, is DVKVTQSSRYLVKRTGEKVFLECVQDMDHENMFWYRQDPGLGLRLIYFSYDVKMKEKGDIPEGYSVSREKKERFSLILESASTNQTSMYLCASPTGDTEAFFGQGTRLTVV.

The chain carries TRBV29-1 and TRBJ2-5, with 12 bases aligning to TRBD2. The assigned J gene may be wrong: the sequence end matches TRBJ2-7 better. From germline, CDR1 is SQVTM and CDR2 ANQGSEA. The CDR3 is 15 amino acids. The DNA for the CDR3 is TGCAGCGTTGTTGGGTCTAGCGGGGGGGCCTACGAGCAGTACTTC. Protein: CSVVGSSGGAYEQYF.

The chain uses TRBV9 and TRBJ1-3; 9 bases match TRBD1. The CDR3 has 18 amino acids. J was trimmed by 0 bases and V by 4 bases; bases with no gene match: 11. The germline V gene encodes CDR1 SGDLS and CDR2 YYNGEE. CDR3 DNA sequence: TGTGCCAGCAGCCTAGGAGGGCCGGGACAGGGCTCTGGAAACACCATATATTTT. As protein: CASSLGGPGQGSGNTIYF.

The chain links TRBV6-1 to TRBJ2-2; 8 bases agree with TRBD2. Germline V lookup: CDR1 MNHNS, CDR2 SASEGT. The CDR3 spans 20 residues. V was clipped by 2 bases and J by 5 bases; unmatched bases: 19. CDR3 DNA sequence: TGTGCCAGCAGTGAACCTGCCGAACCTAGTGCGGAGCGGGAGACCGGGGAGCTGTTTTTT. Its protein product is CASSEPAEPSAERETGELFF.

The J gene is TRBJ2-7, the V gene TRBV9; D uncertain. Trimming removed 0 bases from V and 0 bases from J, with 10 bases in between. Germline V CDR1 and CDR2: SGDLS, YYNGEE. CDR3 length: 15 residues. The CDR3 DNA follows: TGTGCCAGCAGCGTAGGTAGCAGTAGCTCCTACGAGCAGTACTTC. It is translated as CASSVGSSSSYEQYF.

As DNA, the CDR3 is TGTGCAAGTTTCGGTAGCGGGAGCGGGACGTACGAGCAGTACTTC. It encodes CASFGSGSGTYEQYF. This sequence joins TRBV19 and TRBJ2-7; 9 positions agree with TRBD2. CDR1 is LNHDA and CDR2 is SQIVND in the germline V gene (reference sequence). The CDR3 contains 15 residues.

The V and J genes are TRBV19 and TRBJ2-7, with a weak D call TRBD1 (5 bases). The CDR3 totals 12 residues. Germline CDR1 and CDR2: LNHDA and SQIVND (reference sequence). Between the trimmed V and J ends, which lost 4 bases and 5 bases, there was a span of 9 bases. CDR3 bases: TGTGCCAGTAGTACAGGGCTGAACGAGCAGTACTTC. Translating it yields CASSTGLNEQYF.

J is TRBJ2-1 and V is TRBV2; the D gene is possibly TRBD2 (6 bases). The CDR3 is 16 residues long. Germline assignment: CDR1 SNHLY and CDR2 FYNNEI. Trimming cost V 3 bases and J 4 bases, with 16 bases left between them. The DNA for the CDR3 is TGTGCCAGCAGTGATCCTAGAGCGGGCCCTTACAATGAGCAGTTCTTC. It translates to CASSDPRAGPYNEQFF.

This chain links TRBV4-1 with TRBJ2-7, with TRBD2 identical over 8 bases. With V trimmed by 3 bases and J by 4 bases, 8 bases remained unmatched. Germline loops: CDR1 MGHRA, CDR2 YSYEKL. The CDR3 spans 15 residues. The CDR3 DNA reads TGCGCCAGCAGCCAGACACTAGCGGAGGATTACGAGCAGTACTTC. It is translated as CASSQTLAEDYEQYF.

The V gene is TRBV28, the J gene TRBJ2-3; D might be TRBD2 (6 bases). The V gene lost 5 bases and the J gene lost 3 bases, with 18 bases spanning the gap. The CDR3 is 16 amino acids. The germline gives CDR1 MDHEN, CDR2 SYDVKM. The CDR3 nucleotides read TGTGCCAGCAGTCCCCGGGACTCCCCGTATACAGATACGCAGTATTTT. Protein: CASSPRDSPYTDTQYF.

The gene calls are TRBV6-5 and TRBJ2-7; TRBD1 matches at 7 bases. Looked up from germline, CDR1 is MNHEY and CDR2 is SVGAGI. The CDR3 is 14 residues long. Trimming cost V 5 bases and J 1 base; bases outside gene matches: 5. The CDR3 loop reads CASSNPGQSYEQYF. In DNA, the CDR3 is TGTGCCAGCAGTAACCCGGGACAGTCCTACGAGCAGTACTTC.

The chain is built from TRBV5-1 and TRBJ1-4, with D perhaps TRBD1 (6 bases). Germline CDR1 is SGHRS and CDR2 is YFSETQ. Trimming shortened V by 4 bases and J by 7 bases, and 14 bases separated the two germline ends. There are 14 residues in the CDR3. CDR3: CASSGGMSGEKLFF. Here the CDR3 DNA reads TGCGCCAGCAGCGGGGGCATGTCGGGTGAAAAACTGTTTTTT.